This T cell receptor beta chain was obtained from a study of CD8+ T cells in alopecia areata (dated by TCRdb to 2016 to 2018). A note on the overall study: The treated patients, all with moderate-to-severe alopecia areata, were enrolled in an open-label pilot trial of oral tofacitinib given at 5 to 10 mg twice daily. The RNA source kit depended on sample type: the PAXgene miRNA kit for fixed scalp, the miRNeasy kit for PBMCs, and the RNeasy kit for mouse skin. Tofacitinib was administered for 6 to 18 months, and 6 months of follow-up off drug were then conducted to assess delayed response and recurrence. On the human side, TCRbeta sequencing was run on scalp tissue and on sorted CD4+ and CD8+ peripheral blood T cells from healthy controls and from alopecia areata patients with either patchy or totalis/universalis disease. To study T cell clonal expansion in alopecia areata, the researchers applied high-throughput TCRbeta sequencing to both the C3H/HeJ mouse model and human patients. immunoSEQ multiplex PCR using 35 Vbeta forward primers and 13 Jbeta reverse primers was used to amplify TCRbeta CDR3 regions. Patients on tofacitinib were biopsied at baseline and after 4 and 24 weeks of treatment, and several of the patients also had a later scalp biopsy. Scalp clonality was compared across normal scalp (n=4), patchy alopecia areata scalp (n=8), and alopecia totalis/universalis scalp (n=8). What the study reported, not specific to this receptor: Compared with normal scalp, lesional scalp, particularly in alopecia totalis/universalis, had higher clonality and more expanded CD8+ clones, which suggests antigenic drive. Compared with mice, TCR sequences shared between patients were less clear, possibly partly because of HLA diversity across the patient population. Resident alphabeta T cells in normal human skin are also sequenced, complicating scalp TCR repertoire analysis, unlike mouse skin dominated by gammadelta T cells.

The sample's time point label, decoded: baseline before oral tofacitinib. From alopecia areata patients, peripheral blood was collected along with lesional scalp punch biopsies. After PBMCs were isolated by density centrifugation and stained for CD3, CD4 and CD8, a FACSAria was used to sort CD4+ and CD8+ T cells. This clone was detected only a few times. Its recognized antigen is unknown. No much larger clone exists at a distance of one base, and base qualities are not known. Reading the germline V gene gives CDR1 KGHSH and CDR2 LQKENI. V and J are truncated by 4 bases and 5 bases respectively, leaving an intervening sequence of 9 bases. Spanning cysteine to phenylalanine, the CDR3 consists of 13 amino acids. CDR3 DNA only is kept here, 39 bases in frame from base 1. Library preparation employed the immunoSEQ multiplex PCR assay. RNA was extracted from all samples and reverse transcribed into cDNA, which served as template for TCR sequencing. First-strand cDNA was synthesized using SuperScript III with a 2:1 mix of oligo-dT and random hexamers. A synthetic immune receptor repertoire was used to gauge amplification bias, and whatever bias remained was removed computationally. The authors' analysis ran thus. Raw reads were preprocessed to remove errors, and CDR3 was defined according to IMGT conventions as the region from the conserved cysteine to phenylalanine. Clonality was computed by normalizing Shannon entropy by log2 of the number of productive unique TCRs and subtracting the result from 1. Whether scalp clones were CD4 or CD8 was inferred by matching scalp TCRbeta sequences against CD4 and CD8 repertoires sorted from blood. Not all clones reach the TCRdb copy of this immuneACCESS table, which keeps in-frame sequences only. Checked studies attribute under half of the gap to unresolved V genes and leave the rest unexplained. D and trimming were read from the DNA, whereas the V and J calls and clone size are those reported in that table. For this sample there are 150,000 or so clones; about 60% appear just once. Roughly 6.5% of the sample is in the top ten clones.

The TCR was taken from a human donor with alopecia areata. The chain is made from TRBV18 and TRBJ2-1; the D gene lacks a confident call. Here the sequenced sample was CD4+ T cells sorted from blood, taken at week 0. The CDR3 corresponds to CASSLILHNEQFF. The base sequence is TGTGCCAGCTCACTGATACTTCACAATGAGCAGTTCTTC.